The sequence of this T cell receptor beta chain was determined in a study of T-cell memory formation after mild COVID-19. Across the study: Largely, the TCR clusters proved donor specific.

This clonotype was seen ten or more times. As yet, its antigen is unknown. General study points: Clones from the second wave (peaking day 37) had unconfirmed SARS-CoV-2 specificity. Pre-infection memory already had some responding clones, implying cross-reactive memory joined.

TCRdb processed the 5' RACE reads anew with MiXCR; each CDR3 protein has one entry. The table has around 200,000 distinct CDR3 sequences, 18% seen once. CDR3 length equals 13 residues. Trimming shortened V by 2 bases and J by 5 bases, and 6 bases separated the two germline ends. Per the germline V gene, CDR1 is SEHNR and CDR2 is FQNEAQ (reference sequence). The V gene is TRBV7-9, the J gene TRBJ2-2; D uncertain. Sequencing was carried out using PBMCs or a T cell subset sorted from them (not recorded which). The origin of this receptor is a man between 18 and 29 years old who had mild COVID-19 (a few samples of this study predate the infection). Cell type and time point are not known. Here the CDR3 DNA reads TGTGCCAGCAGCTTACTGGGAACCGGGGAGCTGTTTTTT. Amino acid sequence: CASSLLGTGELFF.